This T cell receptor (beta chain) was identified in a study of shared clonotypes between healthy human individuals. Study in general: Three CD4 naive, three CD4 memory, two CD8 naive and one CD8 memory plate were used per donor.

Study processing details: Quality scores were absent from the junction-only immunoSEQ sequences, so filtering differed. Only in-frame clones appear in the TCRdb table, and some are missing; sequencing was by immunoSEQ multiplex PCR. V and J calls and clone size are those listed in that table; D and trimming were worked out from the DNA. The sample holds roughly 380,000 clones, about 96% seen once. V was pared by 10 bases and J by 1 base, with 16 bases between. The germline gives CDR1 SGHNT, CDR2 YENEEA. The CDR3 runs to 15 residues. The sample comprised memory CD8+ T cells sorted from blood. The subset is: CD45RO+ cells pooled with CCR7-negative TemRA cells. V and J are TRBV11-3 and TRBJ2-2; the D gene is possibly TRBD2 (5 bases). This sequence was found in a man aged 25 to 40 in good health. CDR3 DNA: TGTGCCAACCGCTGGACTCCGCAGAACACCGGGGAGCTGTTTTTT. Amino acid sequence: CANRWTPQNTGELFF. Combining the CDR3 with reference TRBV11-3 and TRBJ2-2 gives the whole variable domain EAGVVQSPRYKIIEKKQPVAFWCNPISGHNTLYWYLQNLGQGPELLIRYENEEAVDDSQLPKDRFSAERLKGVDSTLKIQPAELGDSAVYLCANRWTPQNTGELFFGEGSRLTVL.